The rows below give T cell receptor beta chains drawn from one sample of a study of T cells in localized non-small cell lung cancer. Produced via immunoSEQ multiplex PCR; TCRdb's table is partial and in-frame only. The sample includes 39,000 or so clones, roughly 83% of them seen just once. Sample: PBMCs, taken before any cancer treatment. The source is a man aged 35 to 69 with stage II lung adenocarcinoma. Each CDR3 is given with its conserved first and last residue.

v_call | cdr3_aa
TRBV7-2 | CASTPTGELFF
TRBV7-8 | CASRLLASSTDTQYF
TRBV7-2 | CASSLVGGGNQPQHF
TRBV19 | CASSINRGTDTQYF
TRBV4-1 | CASSQGLLSRTLNTGELFF
TRBV27 | CASSFGQGDQPQHF
TRBV6-6 | CASTDRAGMGSEKLFF
TRBV5-1 | CASSLEGTTYNEQFF
TRBV6-5 | CASSWTQSATNEKLFF
TRBV4-3 | CASSQGAVQNEQFF
TRBV28 | CASSHRVGTDYEQYF
TRBV5-1 | CASSSSGPSTDTQYF
TRBV11-2 | CASRSADTQYF
TRBV30 | CAWSSVDWKGDESTDTQYF
TRBV6-1 | CASSPTSGSYNEQFF
TRBV28 | CASSLVGPYEQYF
TRBV7-2 | CASSPQGLYEQYF
TRBV11-2 | CASIYLGREKLFF
TRBV10-1 | CASSEGKSPGNTIYF
TRBV9 | CASGSSGANVLTF
TRBV7-2 | CASSFRIWDKQETQYF
TRBV27 | CASSLGGIGYEQYF
TRBV6-5 | CASSSKTGTDTQYF
TRBV29-1 | CSVDGLAGRSQETQYF
TRBV7-2 | CASSPLGGREQFF
TRBV28 | CASSLNRDTQYF
TRBV5-5 | CASSLDLAGADNEQFF